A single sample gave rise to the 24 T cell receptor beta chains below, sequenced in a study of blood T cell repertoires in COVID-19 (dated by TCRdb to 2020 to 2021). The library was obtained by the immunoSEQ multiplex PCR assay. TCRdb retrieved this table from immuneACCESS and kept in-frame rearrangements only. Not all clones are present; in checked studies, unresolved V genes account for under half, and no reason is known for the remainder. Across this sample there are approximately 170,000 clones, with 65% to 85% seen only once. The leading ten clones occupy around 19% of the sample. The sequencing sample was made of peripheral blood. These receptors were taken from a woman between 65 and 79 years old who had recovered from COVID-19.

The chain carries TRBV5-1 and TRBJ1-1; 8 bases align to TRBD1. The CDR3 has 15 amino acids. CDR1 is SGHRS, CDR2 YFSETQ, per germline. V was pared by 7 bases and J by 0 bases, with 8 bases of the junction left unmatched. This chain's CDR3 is CASQQGALMNTEAFF. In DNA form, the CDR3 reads TGCGCCAGCCAGCAGGGGGCCCTTATGAACACTGAAGCTTTCTTT.

CDR3 sequence (DNA): TGTGCCATCAGTGGGGGGGAAGGCACTGAAGCTTTCTTT. Translation: CAISGGEGTEAFF. This chain joins TRBV10-3 and TRBJ1-1; D may be TRBD1 (5 bases). The germline V gene has CDR1 ENHRY and CDR2 SYGVKD. CDR3 length equals 13 residues. Trimming cost V 4 bases and J 4 bases, with 10 bases left between them.

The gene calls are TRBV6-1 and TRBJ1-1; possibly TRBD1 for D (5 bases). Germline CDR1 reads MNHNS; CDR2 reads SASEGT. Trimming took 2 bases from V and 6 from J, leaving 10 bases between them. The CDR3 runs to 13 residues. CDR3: CASSEFRDSEAFF. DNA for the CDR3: TGTGCCAGCAGTGAATTCCGGGACTCTGAAGCTTTCTTT.

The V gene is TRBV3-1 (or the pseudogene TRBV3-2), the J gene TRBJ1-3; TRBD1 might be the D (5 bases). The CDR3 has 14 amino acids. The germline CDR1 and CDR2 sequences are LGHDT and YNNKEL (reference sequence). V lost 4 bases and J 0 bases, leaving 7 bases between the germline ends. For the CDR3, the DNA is TGTGCCAGCAGCCGGGGCCCCTCTGGAAACACCATATATTTT. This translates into CASSRGPSGNTIYF.

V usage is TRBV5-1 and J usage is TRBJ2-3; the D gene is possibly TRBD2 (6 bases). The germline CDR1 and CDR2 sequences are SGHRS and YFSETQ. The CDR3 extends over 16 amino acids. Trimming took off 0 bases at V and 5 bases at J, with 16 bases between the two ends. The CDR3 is CASSLVAGPTLDTQYF. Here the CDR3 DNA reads TGCGCCAGCAGCTTGGTGGCGGGACCCACATTAGATACGCAGTATTTT. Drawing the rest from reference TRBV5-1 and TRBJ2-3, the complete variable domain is KAGVTQTPRYLIKTRGQQVTLSCSPISGHRSVSWYQQTPGQGLQFLFEYFSETQRNKGNFPGRFSGRQFSNSRSEMNVSTLELGDSALYLCASSLVAGPTLDTQYFGPGTRLTVL.

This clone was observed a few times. The CDR3 DNA reads as TGTGCCAGCAGCCCGAGTGGTCGCACAGATACGCAGTATTTT. This sequence encodes CASSPSGRTDTQYF. The chain uses TRBV5-6 and TRBJ2-3; D ambiguous. Germline-derived CDR1 and CDR2 are SGHDT and YYEEEE. Between the trimmed V and J ends, which lost 4 bases and 1 base, there was a span of 10 bases. There are 14 residues in the CDR3.

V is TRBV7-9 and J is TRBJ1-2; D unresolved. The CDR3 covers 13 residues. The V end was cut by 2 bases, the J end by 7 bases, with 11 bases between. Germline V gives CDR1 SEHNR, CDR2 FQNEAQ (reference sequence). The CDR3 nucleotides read TGTGCCAGCAGCTTATCGCGGGGAATTGGCTACACCTTC. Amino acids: CASSLSRGIGYTF.

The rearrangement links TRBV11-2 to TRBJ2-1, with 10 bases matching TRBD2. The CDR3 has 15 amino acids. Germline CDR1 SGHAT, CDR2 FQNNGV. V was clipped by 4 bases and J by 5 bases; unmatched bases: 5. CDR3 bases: TGTGCCAGCAGCTCCCTAGCGGGGGCCCACAATGAGCAGTTCTTC. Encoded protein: CASSSLAGAHNEQFF. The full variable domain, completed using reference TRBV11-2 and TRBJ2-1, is EAGVAQSPRYKIIEKRQSVAFWCNPISGHATLYWYQQILGQGPKLLIQFQNNGVVDDSQLPKDRFSAERLKGVDSTLKIQPAKLEDSAVYLCASSSLAGAHNEQFFGPGTRLTVL.

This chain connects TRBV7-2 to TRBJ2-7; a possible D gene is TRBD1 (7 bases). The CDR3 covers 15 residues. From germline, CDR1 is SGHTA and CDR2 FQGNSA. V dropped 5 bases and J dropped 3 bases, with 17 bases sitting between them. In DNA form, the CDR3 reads TGTGCCAGCAGCACCCAGGGGGGCGATAGCTACGAGCAGTACTTC. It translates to CASSTQGGDSYEQYF.

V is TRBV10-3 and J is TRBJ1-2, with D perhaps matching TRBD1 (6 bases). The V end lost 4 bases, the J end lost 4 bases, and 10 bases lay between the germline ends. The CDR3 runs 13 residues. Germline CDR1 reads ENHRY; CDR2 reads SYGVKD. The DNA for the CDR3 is TGTGCCATCAGTGCAGGGGAGGGCTATGGCTACACCTTC. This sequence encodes CAISAGEGYGYTF.

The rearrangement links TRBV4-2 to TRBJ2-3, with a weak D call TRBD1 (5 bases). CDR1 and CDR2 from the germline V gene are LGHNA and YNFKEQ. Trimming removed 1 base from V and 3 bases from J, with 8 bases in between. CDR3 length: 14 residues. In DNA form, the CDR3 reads TGTGCCAGCAGCCAAGGGGGCCGGACAGATACGCAGTATTTT. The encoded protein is CASSQGGRTDTQYF.

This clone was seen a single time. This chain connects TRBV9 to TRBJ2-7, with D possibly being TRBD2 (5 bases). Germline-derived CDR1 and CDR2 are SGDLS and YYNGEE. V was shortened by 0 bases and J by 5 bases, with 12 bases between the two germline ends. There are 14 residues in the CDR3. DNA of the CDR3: TGTGCCAGCAGCGTAGGAGGGAGTCCCCACGAGCAGTACTTC. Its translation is CASSVGGSPHEQYF.

The CDR3: CASSFGGNYGYTF. CDR3 DNA: TGTGCCAGCAGTTTTGGGGGGAACTATGGCTACACCTTC. This chain joins TRBV28 and TRBJ1-2; tentative D call: TRBD1 (5 bases). V lost 3 bases and J 2 bases, leaving 7 bases between the germline ends. The CDR3 is 13 amino acids. Germline assignment: CDR1 MDHEN and CDR2 SYDVKM.

CDR3 residues: CASSPEGRPPDTQYF. The DNA of the CDR3 is TGTGCCAGCAGCCCAGAGGGCCGTCCCCCAGATACGCAGTATTTT. V and J are TRBV3-1 (or the pseudogene TRBV3-2) and TRBJ2-3; D perhaps matches TRBD2 (5 bases). The V end was cut by 4 bases, the J end by 4 bases, with 15 bases between. This CDR3 contains 15 residues. CDR1 LGHDT and CDR2 YNNKEL come from the germline V gene (reference sequence).

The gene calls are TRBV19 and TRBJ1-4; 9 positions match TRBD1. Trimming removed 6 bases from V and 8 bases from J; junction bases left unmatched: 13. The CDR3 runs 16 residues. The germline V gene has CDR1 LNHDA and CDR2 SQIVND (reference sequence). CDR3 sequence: CASRPPPGTGREKLFF. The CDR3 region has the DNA TGTGCCAGTAGACCCCCCCCCGGGACAGGGCGGGAAAAACTGTTTTTT. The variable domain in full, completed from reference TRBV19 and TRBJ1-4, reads DGGITQSPKYLFRKEGQNVTLSCEQNLNHDAMYWYRQDPGQGLRLIYYSQIVNDFQKGDIAEGYSVSREKKESFPLTVTSAQKNPTAFYLCASRPPPGTGREKLFFGSGTQLSVL.

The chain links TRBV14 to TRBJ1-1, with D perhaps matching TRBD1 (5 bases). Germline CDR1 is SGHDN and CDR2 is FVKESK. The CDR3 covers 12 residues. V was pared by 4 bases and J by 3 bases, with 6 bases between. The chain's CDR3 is CASSRQYTEAFF. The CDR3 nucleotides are TGTGCCAGCAGCCGACAGTACACTGAAGCTTTCTTT.

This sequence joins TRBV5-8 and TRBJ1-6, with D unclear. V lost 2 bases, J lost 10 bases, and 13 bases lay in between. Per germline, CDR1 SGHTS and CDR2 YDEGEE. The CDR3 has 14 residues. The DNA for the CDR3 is TGTGCCAGCAGCTTAAACCCCCGGGTATCACCCCTCCACTTT. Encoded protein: CASSLNPRVSPLHF.

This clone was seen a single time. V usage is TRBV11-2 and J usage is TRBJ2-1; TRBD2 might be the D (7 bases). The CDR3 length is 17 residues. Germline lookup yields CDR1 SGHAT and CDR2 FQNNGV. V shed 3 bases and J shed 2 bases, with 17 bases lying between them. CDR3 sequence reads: CASSLVVGGPTYNEQFF. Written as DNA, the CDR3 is TGTGCCAGCAGCTTGGTCGTCGGGGGGCCTACCTACAATGAGCAGTTCTTC.

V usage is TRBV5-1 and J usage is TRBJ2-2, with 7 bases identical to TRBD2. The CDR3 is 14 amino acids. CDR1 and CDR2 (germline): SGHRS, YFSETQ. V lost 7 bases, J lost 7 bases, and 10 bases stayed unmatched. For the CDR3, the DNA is TGCGCCAGCGCGGCGGGAGTGGTGAGCGGGGAGCTGTTTTTT. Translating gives CASAAGVVSGELFF. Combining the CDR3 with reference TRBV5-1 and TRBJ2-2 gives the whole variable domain KAGVTQTPRYLIKTRGQQVTLSCSPISGHRSVSWYQQTPGQGLQFLFEYFSETQRNKGNFPGRFSGRQFSNSRSEMNVSTLELGDSALYLCASAAGVVSGELFFGEGSRLTVL.

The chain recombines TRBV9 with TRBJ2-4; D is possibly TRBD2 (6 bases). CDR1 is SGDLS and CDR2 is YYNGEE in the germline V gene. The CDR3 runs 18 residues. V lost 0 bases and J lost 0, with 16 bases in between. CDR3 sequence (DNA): TGTGCCAGCAGCGTAGGGGCGGGACCCTACCGAGCCAAAAACATTCAGTACTTC. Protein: CASSVGAGPYRAKNIQYF.

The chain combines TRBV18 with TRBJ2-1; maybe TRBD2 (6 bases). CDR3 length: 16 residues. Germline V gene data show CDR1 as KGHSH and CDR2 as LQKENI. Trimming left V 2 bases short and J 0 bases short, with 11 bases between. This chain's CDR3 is CASSPGLAPSYNEQFF. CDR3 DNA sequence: TGTGCCAGCTCACCAGGCCTAGCGCCCTCCTACAATGAGCAGTTCTTC.

Written as DNA, the CDR3 is TGTGCCAGCGCAGGGTTGGGCACTGAAGCTTTCTTT. Its protein is CASAGLGTEAFF. V gene TRBV25-1 combines with J gene TRBJ1-1; D might be TRBD1 (5 bases). The CDR3 has 12 residues. V lost 8 bases to trimming and J lost 4 bases, with 11 bases between them. The V gene's germline CDR1 is MGHDK and CDR2 SYGVNS.

The CDR3, as DNA: TGTGCCAGCAGCTACTTGGGGGCATCTGAAGCTTTCTTT. Protein product: CASSYLGASEAFF. V and J are TRBV5-5 and TRBJ1-1, with a possible D match to TRBD1 (6 bases). V was cut by 3 bases and J by 6 bases, with 12 bases left in between. The CDR3 extends over 13 amino acids. From germline, CDR1 is SGHKS and CDR2 YYEKEE (reference sequence).

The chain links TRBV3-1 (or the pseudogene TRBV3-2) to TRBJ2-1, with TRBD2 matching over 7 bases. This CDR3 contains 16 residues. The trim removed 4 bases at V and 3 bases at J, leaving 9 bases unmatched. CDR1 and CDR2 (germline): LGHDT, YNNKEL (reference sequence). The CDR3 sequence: CASSRVLGGGYNEQFF. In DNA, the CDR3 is TGTGCCAGCAGCCGAGTTTTGGGGGGGGGCTACAATGAGCAGTTCTTC.